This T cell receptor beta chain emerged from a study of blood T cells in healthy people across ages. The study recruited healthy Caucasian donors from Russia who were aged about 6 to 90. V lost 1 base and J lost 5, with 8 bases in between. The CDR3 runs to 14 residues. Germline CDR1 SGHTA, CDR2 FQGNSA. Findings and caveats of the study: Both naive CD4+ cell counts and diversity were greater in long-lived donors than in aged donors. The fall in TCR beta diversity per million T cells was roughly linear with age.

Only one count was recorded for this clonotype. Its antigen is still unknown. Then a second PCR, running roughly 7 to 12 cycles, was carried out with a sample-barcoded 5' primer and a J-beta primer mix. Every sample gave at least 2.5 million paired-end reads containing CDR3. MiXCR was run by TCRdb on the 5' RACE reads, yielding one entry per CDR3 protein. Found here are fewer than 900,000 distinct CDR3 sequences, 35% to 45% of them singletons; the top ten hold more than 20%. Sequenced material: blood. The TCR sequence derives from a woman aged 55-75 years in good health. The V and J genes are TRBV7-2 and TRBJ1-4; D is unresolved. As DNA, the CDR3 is TGTGCCAGCAGCTTAGATTCCGGGAATGAAAAACTGTTTTTT. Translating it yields CASSLDSGNEKLFF.